A selection of T cell receptor beta chains follows, all from one sample in a study of type 1 regulatory T cells. TCRdb independently ran MiXCR on the reads; one entry per CDR3 protein. The data hold about 42,000 distinct CDR3 sequences, with about 12% observed a single time. No cognate antigen is known for these TCRs. Sequencing was carried out using cultured non-Tr1 T cells, either the whole culture or a sorted T cell fraction (not recorded which). The receptors come from a human donor in good health. The CDR3 runs from the conserved cysteine through the conserved F or W. Each record gives: D gene, V gene, J gene, clone size, CDR3 protein, CDR3 DNA. A D gene is named only where the DNA matches it firmly. Not every row has a clone size; where given, it reads once, few, many or a size class.

D gene: NA
V gene: TRBV28
J gene: TRBJ2-5
clone size: many
CDR3 protein: CASSFGGNSETQYF
CDR3 DNA: TGTGCCAGCAGTTTTGGCGGGAATTCAGAGACCCAGTACTTC

D gene: TRBD2
V gene: TRBV6-6
J gene: TRBJ2-4
clone size: NA
CDR3 protein: CASSYRTSGSQGKNIQYF
CDR3 DNA: TGTGCCAGCAGTTACAGAACTAGCGGGAGTCAGGGCAAAAACATTCAGTACTTC

D gene: NA
V gene: TRBV12-3/TRBV12-4
J gene: TRBJ1-3
clone size: many
CDR3 protein: CASQSSGNTIYF
CDR3 DNA: TGTGCCAGCCAAAGCTCTGGAAACACCATATATTTT

D gene: NA
V gene: TRBV12-3/TRBV12-4
J gene: TRBJ1-5
clone size: NA
CDR3 protein: CASSLGPGGAVGNQPQHF
CDR3 DNA: TGTGCCAGCAGTTTAGGACCGGGAGGGGCGGTTGGCAATCAGCCCCAGCATTTT

D gene: TRBD2
V gene: TRBV7-2
J gene: TRBJ2-7
clone size: NA
CDR3 protein: CASSLSSPGTSGSRAISYEQYF
CDR3 DNA: TGTGCCAGCAGCCTTTCCTCCCCCGGGACTAGCGGGAGTAGGGCCATATCCTACGAGCAGTACTTC

D gene: NA
V gene: TRBV24-1
J gene: TRBJ1-2
clone size: many
CDR3 protein: CATSDYKGGYTF
CDR3 DNA: TGTGCCACCAGTGATTATAAAGGTGGCTACACCTTC

D gene: TRBD2
V gene: TRBV20-1
J gene: TRBJ2-3
clone size: NA
CDR3 protein: CSASRTSGKMGPDTQYF
CDR3 DNA: TGCAGTGCCTCGCGGACTAGCGGAAAAATGGGGCCAGATACGCAGTATTTT

D gene: TRBD2
V gene: TRBV3-1
J gene: TRBJ2-3
clone size: NA
CDR3 protein: CASSPLASGSTDTQYF
CDR3 DNA: TGTGCCAGCAGCCCCCTAGCTAGCGGGAGCACAGATACGCAGTATTTT

D gene: NA
V gene: TRBV9
J gene: TRBJ2-1
clone size: many
CDR3 protein: CASSVEGNSYNEQFF
CDR3 DNA: TGTGCCAGCAGCGTAGAAGGAAACTCCTACAATGAGCAGTTCTTC

D gene: TRBD2
V gene: TRBV20-1
J gene: TRBJ2-3
clone size: few
CDR3 protein: CSATGLAGVADTQYF
CDR3 DNA: TGCAGTGCTACAGGACTGGCGGGAGTGGCAGATACGCAGTATTTT

D gene: NA
V gene: TRBV3-1
J gene: TRBJ1-1
clone size: few
CDR3 protein: CASSQGIRNTEAFF
CDR3 DNA: TGTGCCAGCAGCCAAGGGATCAGGAACACTGAAGCTTTCTTT

D gene: NA
V gene: TRBV18
J gene: TRBJ2-1
clone size: NA
CDR3 protein: CASSLERHDNEQFF
CDR3 DNA: TGTGCCAGCTCACTAGAGCGCCATGACAATGAGCAGTTCTTC

D gene: NA
V gene: TRBV6-2/TRBV6-3
J gene: TRBJ1-5
clone size: NA
CDR3 protein: CASSYLRTGQPQHF
CDR3 DNA: TGTGCCAGCAGTTATCTTCGGACGGGGCAGCCCCAGCATTTT

D gene: NA
V gene: TRBV7-2
J gene: TRBJ2-7
clone size: few
CDR3 protein: CASSQRGVDEQYF
CDR3 DNA: TGTGCCAGCAGCCAGAGGGGCGTAGACGAGCAGTACTTC

D gene: NA
V gene: TRBV12-3/TRBV12-4
J gene: TRBJ2-2
clone size: many
CDR3 protein: CASSTNLGGGAGELFF
CDR3 DNA: TGTGCCAGCAGTACCAACTTGGGAGGTGGTGCCGGGGAGCTGTTTTTT

D gene: TRBD2
V gene: TRBV30
J gene: TRBJ2-3
clone size: NA
CDR3 protein: CAWNFAGGTDTQYF
CDR3 DNA: TGTGCCTGGAACTTTGCGGGGGGCACAGATACGCAGTATTTT

D gene: NA
V gene: TRBV7-3
J gene: TRBJ2-5
clone size: many
CDR3 protein: CASSAAVAETQYF
CDR3 DNA: TGTGCCAGCAGCGCCGCGGTAGCGGAGACCCAGTACTTC

D gene: NA
V gene: TRBV5-1
J gene: TRBJ1-5
clone size: many
CDR3 protein: CASSLGLNQPQHF
CDR3 DNA: TGCGCCAGCAGCTTGGGGCTAAATCAGCCCCAGCATTTT

D gene: TRBD1
V gene: TRBV5-1
J gene: TRBJ2-2
clone size: many
CDR3 protein: CASRRQGRTGELFF
CDR3 DNA: TGCGCCAGCAGGAGACAGGGCAGGACCGGGGAGCTGTTTTTT

D gene: NA
V gene: TRBV20-1
J gene: TRBJ2-1
clone size: many
CDR3 protein: CSAIMYGGRHRGEQFF
CDR3 DNA: TGCAGTGCCATAATGTATGGGGGGCGCCACCGGGGTGAGCAGTTCTTC

D gene: TRBD1
V gene: TRBV20-1
J gene: TRBJ1-5
clone size: few
CDR3 protein: CSAHRGNQPQHF
CDR3 DNA: TGCAGTGCTCACAGGGGAAATCAGCCCCAGCATTTT

D gene: NA
V gene: TRBV20-1
J gene: TRBJ1-5
clone size: many
CDR3 protein: CSARFRGDWYQPQHF
CDR3 DNA: TGCAGTGCTAGATTTCGAGGGGATTGGTACCAGCCCCAGCATTTT

D gene: NA
V gene: TRBV20-1
J gene: TRBJ2-3
clone size: many
CDR3 protein: CSARVATSTDTQYF
CDR3 DNA: TGCAGTGCTAGAGTGGCTACCAGCACAGATACGCAGTATTTT

D gene: NA
V gene: TRBV7-7
J gene: TRBJ2-1
clone size: NA
CDR3 protein: CASSFGANNEQFF
CDR3 DNA: TGTGCTAGCAGCTTCGGGGCCAACAATGAGCAGTTCTTC

D gene: TRBD2
V gene: TRBV5-1
J gene: TRBJ2-1
clone size: many
CDR3 protein: CASSEAGEPWDEQFF
CDR3 DNA: TGCGCCAGCAGCGAAGCGGGAGAGCCTTGGGATGAGCAGTTCTTC

D gene: TRBD1
V gene: TRBV5-1
J gene: TRBJ2-1
clone size: many
CDR3 protein: CASSLEGQAFYNEQFF
CDR3 DNA: TGCGCCAGCAGCTTGGAGGGACAGGCGTTCTACAATGAGCAGTTCTTC

D gene: NA
V gene: TRBV9
J gene: TRBJ1-1
clone size: many
CDR3 protein: CASSVGVPSNTEAFF
CDR3 DNA: TGTGCCAGCAGCGTAGGGGTCCCTTCGAACACTGAAGCTTTCTTT

D gene: NA
V gene: TRBV5-1
J gene: TRBJ2-4
clone size: many
CDR3 protein: CASSLEQSGNIQYF
CDR3 DNA: TGCGCCAGCAGCTTGGAACAGTCAGGGAACATTCAGTACTTC

D gene: TRBD1
V gene: TRBV5-1
J gene: TRBJ1-2
clone size: few
CDR3 protein: CASNSGTGAYGYTF
CDR3 DNA: TGCGCCAGCAACTCCGGGACAGGGGCCTATGGCTACACCTTC

D gene: NA
V gene: TRBV20-1
J gene: TRBJ2-7
clone size: few
CDR3 protein: CSARFITSEQYF
CDR3 DNA: TGCAGTGCTAGATTTATCACTAGCGAGCAGTACTTC

D gene: NA
V gene: TRBV20-1
J gene: TRBJ2-5
clone size: many
CDR3 protein: CSARVRASQETQYF
CDR3 DNA: TGCAGTGCTAGAGTCCGAGCGTCACAAGAGACCCAGTACTTC

D gene: NA
V gene: TRBV11-1
J gene: TRBJ2-1
clone size: many
CDR3 protein: CASSFRNEQFF
CDR3 DNA: TGTGCCAGCAGCTTTAGGAATGAGCAGTTCTTC

D gene: TRBD2
V gene: TRBV5-1
J gene: TRBJ2-5
clone size: many
CDR3 protein: CASSFGTSGSTETQYF
CDR3 DNA: TGCGCCAGCAGCTTCGGGACTAGCGGGAGTACGGAGACCCAGTACTTC

D gene: TRBD2
V gene: TRBV7-9
J gene: TRBJ2-3
clone size: NA
CDR3 protein: CASVNQRESTDTQYF
CDR3 DNA: TGTGCCAGCGTCAATCAGCGGGAGAGCACAGATACGCAGTATTTT

D gene: NA
V gene: TRBV6-5
J gene: TRBJ1-4
clone size: few
CDR3 protein: CASSYSLGREKLFF
CDR3 DNA: TGTGCCAGCAGTTACTCATTGGGGCGTGAAAAACTGTTTTTT

D gene: TRBD1
V gene: TRBV10-3
J gene: TRBJ1-2
clone size: few
CDR3 protein: CAISSGDRAYGYTF
CDR3 DNA: TGTGCCATCAGTTCCGGAGACAGGGCCTATGGCTACACCTTC

D gene: NA
V gene: TRBV18
J gene: TRBJ2-1
clone size: many
CDR3 protein: CASSPRAQGEQFF
CDR3 DNA: TGTGCCAGCTCCCCAAGAGCGCAGGGGGAGCAGTTCTTC

D gene: NA
V gene: TRBV12-3/TRBV12-4
J gene: TRBJ2-2
clone size: NA
CDR3 protein: CASTRSGGGTGELFF
CDR3 DNA: TGTGCCAGCACCCGGTCGGGGGGCGGCACCGGGGAGCTGTTTTTT

D gene: NA
V gene: TRBV7-3
J gene: TRBJ2-6
clone size: many
CDR3 protein: CASSLAEAGANVLTF
CDR3 DNA: TGTGCCAGCAGTCTCGCGGAGGCTGGGGCCAACGTCCTGACTTTC

D gene: NA
V gene: TRBV5-1
J gene: TRBJ2-7
clone size: NA
CDR3 protein: CASSSLGTVSYEQYF
CDR3 DNA: TGCGCCAGCAGCTCCCTCGGGACGGTTTCCTACGAGCAGTACTTC

D gene: NA
V gene: TRBV27
J gene: TRBJ2-3
clone size: many
CDR3 protein: CASSFNLGDTQYF
CDR3 DNA: TGTGCCAGCTCATTTAACCTGGGTGATACGCAGTATTTT

D gene: NA
V gene: TRBV5-5
J gene: TRBJ1-2
clone size: many
CDR3 protein: CASRLHYASYGYTF
CDR3 DNA: TGTGCCAGCAGGCTGCATTACGCGTCCTATGGCTACACCTTC

D gene: TRBD2
V gene: TRBV7-2
J gene: TRBJ2-3
clone size: many
CDR3 protein: CASSSSGARTDTQYF
CDR3 DNA: TGTGCCAGCAGCTCCAGCGGGGCCCGCACAGATACGCAGTATTTT

D gene: NA
V gene: TRBV5-1
J gene: TRBJ2-2
clone size: many
CDR3 protein: CASSLAEVVGELFF
CDR3 DNA: TGCGCCAGCAGCCTGGCGGAGGTGGTCGGGGAGCTGTTTTTT

D gene: NA
V gene: TRBV7-6
J gene: TRBJ2-1
clone size: NA
CDR3 protein: CASSLASPRPSSYNEQFF
CDR3 DNA: TGTGCCAGCAGCTTAGCCTCCCCGCGCCCAAGCTCCTACAATGAGCAGTTCTTC

D gene: NA
V gene: TRBV28
J gene: TRBJ2-6
clone size: NA
CDR3 protein: CASSVLTF
CDR3 DNA: TGTGCCAGCAGTGTCCTGACTTTC

D gene: NA
V gene: TRBV28
J gene: TRBJ1-5
clone size: many
CDR3 protein: CASSSGQGNNQPQHF
CDR3 DNA: TGTGCCAGCAGTTCGGGACAAGGTAACAATCAGCCCCAGCATTTT

D gene: NA
V gene: TRBV7-2
J gene: TRBJ1-2
clone size: NA
CDR3 protein: CASSLARGWGYTF
CDR3 DNA: TGTGCCAGCAGCTTAGCACGGGGCTGGGGCTACACCTTC

D gene: NA
V gene: TRBV21-1
J gene: TRBJ2-5
clone size: NA
CDR3 protein: CASSKALKGRETQYF
CDR3 DNA: TGTGCCAGCAGCAAAGCGCTTAAAGGTCGGGAGACCCAGTACTTC

D gene: TRBD2
V gene: TRBV5-1
J gene: TRBJ2-5
clone size: many
CDR3 protein: CASKAGQETQYF
CDR3 DNA: TGCGCCAGCAAAGCGGGGCAAGAGACCCAGTACTTC

D gene: NA
V gene: TRBV5-6
J gene: TRBJ2-3
clone size: many
CDR3 protein: CASSFGRRSDTQYF
CDR3 DNA: TGTGCCAGCAGCTTCGGACGACGGTCCGATACGCAGTATTTT